This T cell receptor (beta chain) is from a study of blood T cells in healthy people across ages. A J-beta primer mix and a sample-barcoded 5' primer were used in a second PCR of about 7 to 12 cycles. Every cDNA molecule bore a tag from a template-switch adaptor containing 12 random nucleotides. TCRdb passed the 5' RACE reads through MiXCR, listing each CDR3 protein once. The sample has some 700,000 distinct CDR3 sequences; approximately 43% are singletons. V lost 0 bases, J lost 11 bases, and 19 bases lay in between. Germline-derived CDR1 and CDR2 are KGHSH and LQKENI. This CDR3 is built from 15 residues. Donors ranged from roughly 6 to 90 years old and were healthy Caucasians in Russia.

Sample: blood. The gene calls are TRBV18 and TRBJ2-5; unclear D gene. This sequence originates from a woman aged 60-75 years in good health. For the CDR3, the DNA is TGTGCCAGCTCACCACCCGGGCGTAGCTACAATGAGCAGTACTTC. It codes for CASSPPGRSYNEQYF. Filled out from reference TRBV18 and TRBJ2-5, the complete variable domain reads NAGVMQNPRHLVRRRGQEARLRCSPMKGHSHVYWYRQLPEEGLKFMVYLQKENIIDESGMPKERFSAEFPKEGPSILRIQQVVRGDSAAYFCASSPPGRSYNEQYFGPGTRLLVL.